This T cell receptor beta chain was sequenced in a study of blood T cell repertoires in COVID-19. Study at large: Sites across the United States, Italy and Spain contributed samples from acute and convalescent COVID-19. PBMCs, B-cell-depleted T cells, or T cells provided the cDNA or gDNA that made up the material.

Germline CDR1 MDHEN, CDR2 SYDVKM. Losses at the gene ends were 3 bases for V and 3 bases for J; bases not matched to a gene: 8. This CDR3 contains 16 residues. Original processing notes: It was from reference gene primer amplification that nucleated cell counts were estimated. Sequenced by immunoSEQ multiplex PCR; TCRdb stores in-frame clones only, minus some. That table gives V, J and clone size, and the DNA gave D and trimming. This repertoire shows over 50,000 clones, around 87% found once; its top ten account for 6% to 7%. The material sequenced was peripheral blood. The chain recombines TRBV28 with TRBJ1-2, with 9 bases lining up with TRBD1. The sequence was obtained from a man aged 55 to 70 with acute or convalescent COVID-19. In nucleotides, the CDR3 is TGTGCCAGCAGTTTGTGGGGACAGGGAGACTACTATGGCTACACCTTC. As protein: CASSLWGQGDYYGYTF.